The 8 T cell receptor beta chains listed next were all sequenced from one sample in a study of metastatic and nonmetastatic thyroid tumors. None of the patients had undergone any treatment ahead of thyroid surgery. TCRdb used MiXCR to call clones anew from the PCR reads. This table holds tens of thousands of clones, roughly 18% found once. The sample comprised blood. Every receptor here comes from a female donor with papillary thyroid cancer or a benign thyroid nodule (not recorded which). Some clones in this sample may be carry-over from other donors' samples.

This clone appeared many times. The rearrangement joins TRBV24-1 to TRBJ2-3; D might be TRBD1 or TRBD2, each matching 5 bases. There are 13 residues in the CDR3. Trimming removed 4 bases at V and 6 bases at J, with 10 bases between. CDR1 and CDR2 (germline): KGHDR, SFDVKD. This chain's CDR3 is CATSDMGTDTQYF. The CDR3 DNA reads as TGTGCCACCAGTGACATGGGGACGGATACGCAGTATTTT.

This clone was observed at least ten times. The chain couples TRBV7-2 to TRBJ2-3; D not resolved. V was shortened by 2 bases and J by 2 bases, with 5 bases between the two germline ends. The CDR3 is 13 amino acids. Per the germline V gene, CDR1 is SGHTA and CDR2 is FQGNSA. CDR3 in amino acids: CASSLYPTDTQYF. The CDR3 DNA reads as TGTGCCAGCAGCTTATACCCCACAGATACGCAGTATTTT.

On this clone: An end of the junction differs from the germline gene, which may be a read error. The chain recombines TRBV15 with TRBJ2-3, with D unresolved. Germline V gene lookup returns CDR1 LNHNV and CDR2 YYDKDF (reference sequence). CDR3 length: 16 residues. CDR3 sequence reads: CATIRERALSTDTRYF. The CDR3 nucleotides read TGTGCCACCATCAGAGAAAGGGCCCTTAGCACAGATACGCGGTATTTT.

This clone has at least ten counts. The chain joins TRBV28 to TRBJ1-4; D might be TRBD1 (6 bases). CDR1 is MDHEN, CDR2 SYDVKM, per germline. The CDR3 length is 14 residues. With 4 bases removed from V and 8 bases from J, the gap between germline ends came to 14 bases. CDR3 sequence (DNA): TGTGCCAGCAGTTCACAGGGTCAAGTAGAAAAACTGTTTTTT. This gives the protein CASSSQGQVEKLFF. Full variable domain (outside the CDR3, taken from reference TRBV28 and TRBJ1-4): DVKVTQSSRYLVKRTGEKVFLECVQDMDHENMFWYRQDPGLGLRLIYFSYDVKMKEKGDIPEGYSVSREKKERFSLILESASTNQTSMYLCASSSQGQVEKLFFGSGTQLSVL.

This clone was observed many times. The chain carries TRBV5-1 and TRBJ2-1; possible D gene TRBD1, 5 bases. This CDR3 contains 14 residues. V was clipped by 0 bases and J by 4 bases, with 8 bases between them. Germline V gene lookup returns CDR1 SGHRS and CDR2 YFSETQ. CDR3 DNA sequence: TGCGCCAGCAGCTTGGTGGGGCGTTACAATGAGCAGTTCTTC. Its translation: CASSLVGRYNEQFF. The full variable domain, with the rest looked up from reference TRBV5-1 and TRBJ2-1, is KAGVTQTPRYLIKTRGQQVTLSCSPISGHRSVSWYQQTPGQGLQFLFEYFSETQRNKGNFPGRFSGRQFSNSRSEMNVSTLELGDSALYLCASSLVGRYNEQFFGPGTRLTVL.

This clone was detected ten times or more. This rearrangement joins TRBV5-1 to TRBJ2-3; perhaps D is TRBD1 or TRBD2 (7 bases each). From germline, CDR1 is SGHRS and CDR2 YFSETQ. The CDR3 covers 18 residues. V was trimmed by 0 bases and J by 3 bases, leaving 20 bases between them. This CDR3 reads CASSLEFSGGGETDTQYF. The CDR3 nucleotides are TGCGCCAGCAGCTTGGAGTTCTCAGGGGGAGGGGAAACAGATACGCAGTATTTT.

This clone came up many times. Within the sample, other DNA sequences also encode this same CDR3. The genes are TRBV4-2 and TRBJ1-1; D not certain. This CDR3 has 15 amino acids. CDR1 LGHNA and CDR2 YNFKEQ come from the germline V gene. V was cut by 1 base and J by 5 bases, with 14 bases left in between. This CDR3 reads CASSQGEAGETEAFF. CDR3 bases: TGTGCCAGCAGCCAAGGGGAGGCGGGAGAAACTGAAGCTTTCTTT.

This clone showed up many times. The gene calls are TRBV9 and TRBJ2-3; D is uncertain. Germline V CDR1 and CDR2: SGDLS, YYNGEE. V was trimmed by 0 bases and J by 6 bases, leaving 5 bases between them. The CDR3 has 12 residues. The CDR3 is CASSVAEDTQYF. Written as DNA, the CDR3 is TGTGCCAGCAGCGTAGCGGAGGATACGCAGTATTTT.